This T cell receptor (beta chain) originates from a study of circulating tumor DNA in untreated peripheral T-cell lymphoma. In its sample, this clone was seen a few times. Its antigen is unknown. Overall study results and limits: Tumor-specific clonotypes were found in roughly 75% of patients.

The tumor tissue sample was taken at baseline before any treatment. V lost 3 bases and J lost 6, with 11 bases in between. Germline-derived CDR1 and CDR2 are LNHDA and SQIVND (reference sequence). This CDR3 is built from 13 residues. Produced via immunoSEQ multiplex PCR; TCRdb's table is partial and in-frame only. The sample comprises 6,000 to 7,500 clones, around 76% of which are singletons, and approximately 15% rests with the top ten. This clonotype was obtained from a human donor with peripheral T-cell lymphoma. The V call is TRBV19, the J call TRBJ1-2, with D maybe TRBD1 (5 bases). Sequencing was done on a sample of tumor tissue. CDR3 sequence (DNA): TGTGCCAGTAGTATTTCCGGGGGGGATGGCTACACCTTC. It translates to CASSISGGDGYTF.